One and the same sample provided the 16 T cell receptor beta chains below, sequenced in a study of beta chain features in type 1 diabetes. Notes on the study in general: Type 1 diabetes patients had TCRB CDR3s that were shorter (moderately but significantly so) in all four CD4+ subsets.

The entirety of the isolated RNA underwent reverse transcription, so expressed TCRB transcripts were sequenced. Measured with immunoSEQ multiplex PCR; TCRdb has only the in-frame clones, and not every one. The table has just under 150,000 clones, around 13% seen once. Antigen specificity for these receptors is unknown. Sequencing input: central memory CD4+ T cells from blood. The receptors derive from a man aged 18-30 years with type 1 diabetes.

The rearrangement links TRBV25-1 to TRBJ2-5, with a weak D call TRBD1 (6 bases). V lost 8 bases and J lost 5, with 18 bases in between. Germline lookup yields CDR1 MGHDK and CDR2 SYGVNS. The CDR3 runs 14 residues. CDR3 in DNA: TGTGCCAGCTCCCTGGGACATTTTGGGGAGACCCAGTACTTC. This translates into CASSLGHFGETQYF.

The chain links TRBV19 to TRBJ1-1, with D possibly matching TRBD1 (5 bases). The V gene lost 6 bases and the J gene lost 1 base, with 9 bases spanning the gap. Germline CDR1 LNHDA, CDR2 SQIVND (reference sequence). The CDR3 sequence is 13 residues long. The CDR3 bases are TGTGCCAGTAGCGGGGCGCGGAACACTGAAGCTTTCTTT. Amino acids: CASSGARNTEAFF.

The J gene is TRBJ2-3, the V gene TRBV5-1, with TRBD2 matching over 15 bases. Germline loops: CDR1 SGHRS, CDR2 YFSETQ. The V segment lost 4 bases and the J segment 2 bases; nucleotides outside the gene matches: 8. The CDR3 sequence is 18 residues long. CDR3 protein: CASSLGTSGGQYTDTQYF. The CDR3 DNA sequence: TGCGCCAGCAGCCTTGGGACTAGCGGGGGGCAATACACAGATACGCAGTATTTT.

V usage is TRBV6-1 and J usage is TRBJ1-1, with D possibly TRBD1 on 6 matching bases. CDR3 length: 12 residues. The germline V gene encodes CDR1 MNHNS and CDR2 SASEGT. Trimming took 3 bases from V and 7 from J, leaving 9 bases between them. Here the CDR3 DNA reads TGTGCCAGCAGTGAGCGACAGGTTGAAGCTTTCTTT. It encodes CASSERQVEAFF.

The V and J genes are TRBV10-3 and TRBJ1-1; 8 bases match TRBD1. Per the germline V gene, CDR1 is ENHRY and CDR2 is SYGVKD. The V gene end was trimmed by 2 bases and the J gene end by 1 base; junction bases not matched to a gene: 3. The CDR3 covers 15 residues. DNA of the CDR3: TGTGCCATCAGTGAGACAGACAGGGGGAACACTGAAGCTTTCTTT. Its protein product is CAISETDRGNTEAFF.

The chain joins TRBV19 to TRBJ2-4, with 7 bases fitting TRBD1. CDR1 LNHDA and CDR2 SQIVND come from the germline V gene (reference sequence). The CDR3 loop spans 17 amino acids. Unmatched junction bases numbered 16, after V lost 4 bases and J lost 7 bases. The CDR3 region has the DNA TGTGCCAGTAGTACTAGGGACAGCCGTCTTATCGGGAACATTCAGTACTTC. Its protein is CASSTRDSRLIGNIQYF.

This clone was seen more than once but under ten times. The rearrangement links TRBV7-9 to TRBJ2-2; 7 bases line up with TRBD2. There are 17 residues in the CDR3. Trimming at V came to 2 bases and at J to 3 bases, leaving 9 bases not matched to a gene. Germline V lookup: CDR1 SEHNR, CDR2 FQNEAQ (reference sequence). The CDR3 nucleotides read TGTGCCAGCAGCTTAAGTACAGCGGGGCCTCACACCGGGGAGCTGTTTTTT. Translated, it gives CASSLSTAGPHTGELFF.

The CDR3, as DNA: TGTGCCAGCAGCACCCGGGGGGCCCTGAGCTCCTACAATGAGCAGTTCTTC. This encodes CASSTRGALSSYNEQFF. The chain employs TRBV9 and TRBJ2-1, with a tentative D call TRBD2 (7 bases). Per germline, CDR1 SGDLS and CDR2 YYNGEE. This CDR3 contains 17 residues. Trimming took off 4 bases at V and 0 bases at J, with 17 bases between the two ends.

On this clone: The identical CDR3 is also encoded by other nucleotide sequences in the sample. The V gene is TRBV10-3, the J gene TRBJ1-1, with D tentatively TRBD1 (6 bases). Looked up from germline, CDR1 is ENHRY and CDR2 is SYGVKD. V lost 1 base and J lost 3, with 9 bases in between. There are 14 residues in the CDR3. CDR3 sequence (DNA): TGTGCCATCAGTGAGTTGGCAGGGGACACTGAAGCTTTCTTT. Its protein is CAISELAGDTEAFF.

In this sample, this clone turned up a few times. This rearrangement joins TRBV7-6 to TRBJ2-5; 8 bases fit TRBD1. CDR3 length: 15 amino acids. Germline V gene sequence: CDR1 SGHVS, CDR2 FNYEAQ. V was pared by 5 bases and J by 1 base, with 6 bases of the junction left unmatched. CDR3 sequence (DNA): TGTGCCAGCAGCGGCCTTGGGACAGGCCAAGAGACCCAGTACTTC. Amino acids: CASSGLGTGQETQYF.

The DNA for the CDR3 is TGTGCCTGGATCACTCGGGGGGCGGTAAGGTCACCCCTCCACTTT. Its translation: CAWITRGAVRSPLHF. The chain has TRBV30 and TRBJ1-6; a possible D gene is TRBD1 (6 bases). Per the germline V gene, CDR1 is GTSNPN and CDR2 is SVGIG (reference sequence). Trimming removed 4 bases at V and 10 bases at J, with 20 bases between. The CDR3 sequence is 15 residues long.

This clone was observed a few times. The V and J genes are TRBV5-1 and TRBJ2-3; TRBD1 might be the D (5 bases). The CDR3 spans 14 residues. CDR1 SGHRS and CDR2 YFSETQ come from the germline V gene. V was trimmed by 4 bases and J by 2 bases, leaving 11 bases between them. The CDR3 DNA follows: TGCGCCAGCAGCAAGGCAGGGTTCACAGATACGCAGTATTTT. Residues: CASSKAGFTDTQYF.

This clone was observed a few times. The chain carries TRBV15 and TRBJ2-1, with D uncertain. The CDR3 extends over 15 amino acids. CDR1 is LNHNV and CDR2 is YYDKDF in the germline V gene (reference sequence). The V end lost 0 bases, the J end lost 8 bases, and 14 bases lay between the germline ends. CDR3 sequence (DNA): TGTGCCACCAGCAGAGATCTGGTGAATTCCCATGAGCAGTTCTTC. Translation gives CATSRDLVNSHEQFF.

This clone occurred a few times. The genes are TRBV29-1 and TRBJ1-2; tentatively, D is TRBD1 (6 bases). With 5 bases removed from V and 2 bases from J, the gap between germline ends came to 15 bases. The CDR3 is 14 residues long. Per germline, CDR1 SQVTM and CDR2 ANQGSEA. The CDR3 bases are TGCAGCGTTCGCCAGGGGCAGGCGAACTATGGCTACACCTTC. Translation: CSVRQGQANYGYTF.

V usage is TRBV14 and J usage is TRBJ2-5, with D uncertain. Germline loops: CDR1 SGHDN, CDR2 FVKESK. V gave up 6 bases and J gave up 2 bases, with 10 bases separating them. CDR3 length: 13 residues. DNA for the CDR3: TGTGCCAGCAGACGTAGCATGCAAGAGACCCAGTACTTC. Amino acid sequence: CASRRSMQETQYF.

This chain uses TRBV6-5 with TRBJ2-6, with a weak D call TRBD1 (6 bases). The CDR3 extends over 15 amino acids. V was cut by 5 bases and J by 1 base, with 9 bases left in between. Germline CDR1 and CDR2: MNHEY and SVGAGI. This CDR3 is CASSRTGSGANVLTF. DNA for the CDR3: TGTGCCAGCAGTCGAACAGGGTCTGGGGCCAACGTCCTGACTTTC.